The 11 T cell receptor beta chains listed next were all sequenced from one sample in a study of T-cell reconstitution after alpha-beta-depleted transplantation in children. A TCRbeta library incorporating unique molecular identifiers was prepared. TCRdb re-called the PCR reads through MiXCR, storing one row per CDR3 protein. Of about 980,000 distinct CDR3 sequences in the sample, roughly 29% are singletons; the top ten hold about 28%. The sample consisted of PBMCs, mostly from graft donor cells, taken 360 days after TCRalphabeta/CD19-depleted stem cell transplant. The receptor source for this set is a boy under two years old who had a stem cell transplant for SCID, so the T cells may come from the graft donor.

This clonotype was seen more than once but under ten times. The V call is TRBV20-1, the J call TRBJ2-5, with 14 bases that match TRBD2. This CDR3 region has 15 residues. Germline CDR1 and CDR2: DFQATT and SNEGSKA (reference sequence). The J segment lost 5 bases and the V segment lost 2 bases, leaving 4 bases of the junction unmatched. This chain's CDR3 is CSARPGTSGGETQYF. The CDR3 nucleotides are TGCAGTGCTAGACCCGGGACTAGCGGGGGCGAGACCCAGTACTTC.

In its sample, this clonotype was seen a few times. V gene TRBV12-3 or TRBV12-4 combines with J gene TRBJ2-1; 11 nucleotides line up with TRBD2. V was clipped by 6 bases and J by 5 bases; unmatched bases: 6. This CDR3 has 15 amino acids. CDR3 amino acids: CASRYQLAGDNEQFF. Here the CDR3 DNA reads TGTGCCAGCAGATATCAACTAGCGGGGGACAATGAGCAGTTCTTC.

The chain joins TRBV29-1 to TRBJ2-3; 9 bases are a match to TRBD1. The junction had 4 bases not matched to a gene; V was cut back by 5 bases and J by 4 bases. There are 13 residues in the CDR3. Germline CDR1 reads SQVTM; CDR2 reads ANQGSEA. The CDR3 protein is CSVRRTGADTQYF. In DNA form, the CDR3 reads TGCAGCGTTCGTAGGACAGGGGCAGATACGCAGTATTTT.

There are a few counts of this clonotype. The CDR3 loop reads CASRQNRGQTGELFF. CDR3 DNA: TGTGCCAGCAGACAAAACAGGGGGCAAACCGGGGAGCTGTTTTTT. The chain uses TRBV28 and TRBJ2-2, with 9 nucleotides matching TRBD1. J gave up 5 bases and V 6 bases, and 7 bases lay outside the gene matches. The CDR3 is made up of 15 amino acids. CDR1 MDHEN and CDR2 SYDVKM come from the germline V gene.

This clonotype showed up many times. The CDR3 loop is CASSLGTGRNQPQHF. In nucleotides, the CDR3 is TGTGCCAGCAGTTTAGGGACAGGGAGGAATCAGCCCCAGCATTTT. The rearrangement links TRBV12-3 or TRBV12-4 to TRBJ1-5; 8 nucleotides line up with TRBD1. The junction had 3 bases not matched to a gene; V was cut back by 1 base and J by 4 bases. The CDR3 has 15 residues.

In this sample, this clonotype turned up a few times. The chain employs TRBV9 and TRBJ2-5; D is possibly TRBD1 (6 bases). This CDR3 has 15 residues. V dropped 0 bases and J dropped 5 bases, with 14 bases sitting between them. Germline V gene sequence: CDR1 SGDLS, CDR2 YYNGEE. CDR3 amino acids: CASSVGGTRGETQYF. In DNA, the CDR3 is TGTGCCAGCAGCGTAGGAGGGACAAGGGGGGAGACCCAGTACTTC.

The genes are TRBV28 and TRBJ2-1; 7 bases match TRBD2. With 3 bases clipped from V and 5 bases from J, the junction kept 7 bases outside the gene matches. The CDR3 is 15 residues long. Germline V gives CDR1 MDHEN, CDR2 SYDVKM. CDR3 residues: CASSLGGALNNEQFF. CDR3 sequence (DNA): TGTGCCAGCAGTTTGGGAGGGGCCCTGAACAATGAGCAGTTCTTC.

This clonotype was counted once. The CDR3 loop is CASSQDLEGPRRDEQYF. The CDR3 DNA reads TGCGCCAGCAGCCAAGACCTGGAAGGCCCCCGGAGGGACGAGCAGTACTTC. The chain uses TRBV4-1 and TRBJ2-7; maybe TRBD2 (6 bases). This CDR3 is built from 17 residues. The germline gives CDR1 MGHRA, CDR2 YSYEKL. The V and J ends lost 0 bases and 5 bases respectively, with 20 bases between them.

The sample holds one count of this clonotype. The chain recombines TRBV2 with TRBJ1-6, with D maybe TRBD1 (6 bases). In germline, CDR1 is SNHLY, CDR2 FYNNEI. With 5 bases removed from V and 8 bases from J, the gap between germline ends came to 10 bases. The CDR3 has 13 amino acids. The CDR3 DNA is TGTGCCAGCAGTTCAAGACAGGATTCACCCCTCCACTTT. Translation gives CASSSRQDSPLHF.

This chain connects TRBV20-1 to TRBJ1-5; 9 bases are shared with TRBD1. CDR1 DFQATT and CDR2 SNEGSKA come from the germline V gene (reference sequence). V was pared by 6 bases and J by 10 bases, with 10 bases of the junction left unmatched. The CDR3 is 13 residues long. The DNA of the CDR3 is TGCAGTGCCAAAACAGGGGGCGGTCACCCCCAGCATTTT. Amino acid sequence: CSAKTGGGHPQHF.

The chain carries TRBV29-1 and TRBJ2-3; 9 bases agree with TRBD2. V trimming: 5 bases; J trimming: 5 bases; junction bases outside the gene matches: 11. Germline V CDR1 and CDR2: SQVTM, ANQGSEA. The CDR3 runs 15 residues. The CDR3 DNA sequence: TGCAGCGTTAGCCTGGCGGGGGGGCATGTAGATACGCAGTATTTT. It translates to CSVSLAGGHVDTQYF.